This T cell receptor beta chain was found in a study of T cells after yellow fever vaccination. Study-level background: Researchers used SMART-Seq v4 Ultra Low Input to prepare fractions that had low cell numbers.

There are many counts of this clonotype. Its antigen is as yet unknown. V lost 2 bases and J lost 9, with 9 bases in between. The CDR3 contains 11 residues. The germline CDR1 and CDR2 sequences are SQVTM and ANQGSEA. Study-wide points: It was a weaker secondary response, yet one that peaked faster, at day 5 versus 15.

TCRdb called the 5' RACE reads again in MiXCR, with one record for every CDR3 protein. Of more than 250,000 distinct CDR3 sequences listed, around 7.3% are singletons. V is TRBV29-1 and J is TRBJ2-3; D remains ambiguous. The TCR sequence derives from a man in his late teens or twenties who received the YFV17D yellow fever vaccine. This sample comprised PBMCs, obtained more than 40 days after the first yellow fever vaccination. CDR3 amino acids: CSVERQSTQYF. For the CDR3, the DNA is TGCAGCGTTGAACGTCAGTCGACGCAGTATTTT.